This T cell receptor beta chain was captured by sequencing in a study of blood T cell repertoires in COVID-19. Study-wide context: PBMCs, B-cell-depleted T cells, or T cells provided the cDNA or gDNA that made up the material.

Trimming took off 3 bases at V and 3 bases at J, with 12 bases between the two ends. This CDR3 has 14 residues. Looked up from germline, CDR1 is SGDLS and CDR2 is YYNGEE. Per the original data handling: Estimation of nucleated cell counts relied on the amplification of reference gene primers. Sequenced by immunoSEQ multiplex PCR; TCRdb stores in-frame clones only, minus some. That table is the source of V, J and clone size, and D and trimming were worked out from the DNA. This sample has about 110,000 clones; over 60% occur once, and the top ten carry roughly 3.8%. The TCR sequence derives from a woman at least 80 years old with acute or convalescent COVID-19. This rearrangement joins TRBV9 to TRBJ1-1, with D possibly TRBD1 on 5 matching bases. Material: peripheral blood. The CDR3 here is CASSARVTDTEAFF. The CDR3 DNA reads TGTGCCAGCAGCGCCAGGGTAACAGACACTGAAGCTTTCTTT.